This TCR beta chain came from a study of blood T cell repertoires in COVID-19. About the research overall: Collection of acute and convalescent COVID-19 samples took place in the United States, Italy and Spain.

The CDR3 is 15 residues long. V shed 6 bases, J shed 2 bases, and the junction held 8 bases outside the gene matches. In germline, CDR1 is MNHEY, CDR2 SVGAGI. This clone was seen a handful of times. How the authors handled the data: By means of reference gene primer amplification, nucleated cell counts were estimated. This table comes from immunoSEQ multiplex PCR, and its TCRdb copy is limited to in-frame clones, with some not included. V and J calls and clone size are those listed in that table; D and trimming were worked out from the DNA. Of some 240,000 clones in the sample, roughly 80% were seen once.

The chain recombines TRBV6-5 with TRBJ2-7; 9 bases agree with TRBD2. The receptor was isolated from a woman aged 60 to 75 with active or convalescent COVID-19. The source material was peripheral blood. CDR3: CASSPGLAVTYEQYF. CDR3 sequence (DNA): TGTGCCAGCAGCCCGGGACTAGCTGTGACCTACGAGCAGTACTTC.